The 13 T cell receptor beta chains reported below all come from one sample, sequenced in a study of blood T cells in healthy people across ages. Through a sample-barcoded 5' primer and a J-beta primer mix, a second PCR was run for about 6 to 11 cycles. Using its own MiXCR run on the 5' RACE reads, TCRdb lists one record per CDR3 protein. The sample carries about 1.5 million distinct CDR3 sequences, 42% recorded once. Input material: blood. These receptors were collected from a woman under 30 in good health.

V usage is TRBV20-1 and J usage is TRBJ1-2; D is ambiguous. The CDR3 has 12 residues. Germline V gene data show CDR1 as DFQATT and CDR2 as SNEGSKA (reference sequence). V dropped 5 bases and J dropped 3 bases, with 10 bases sitting between them. The CDR3 nucleotides read TGCAGTGCTTCATCTAGAGACTATGGCTACACCTTC. Amino acids: CSASSRDYGYTF.

The DNA of the CDR3 is TGTGCCATCAGTGGGACAGGGTTATCCTATAATTCACCCCTCCACTTT. Its protein is CAISGTGLSYNSPLHF. J is TRBJ1-6 and V is TRBV10-3; 8 bases match TRBD1. This CDR3 is 16 amino acids long. With 4 bases clipped from V and 1 base from J, the junction kept 3 bases outside the gene matches. Looked up from germline, CDR1 is ENHRY and CDR2 is SYGVKD.

This rearrangement joins TRBV7-9 to TRBJ2-5; tentative D call: TRBD1 (5 bases). The J call is in doubt because the DNA end fits TRBJ2-7 better. Germline-derived CDR1 and CDR2 are SEHNR and FQNEAQ (reference sequence). The CDR3 contains 13 residues. Here the CDR3 DNA reads TGTGCCAGCTCGAACAGACAGTTCTACGAGCAGTACTTC. Translating it yields CASSNRQFYEQYF.

The genes are TRBV11-2 and TRBJ2-5; no reliable D call. V gave up 5 bases and J gave up 11 bases, with 21 bases separating them. This CDR3 has 14 residues. Germline values: CDR1 SGHAT, CDR2 FQNNGV. CDR3 sequence (DNA): TGTGCCAGCAGCCATCTTAGAACTGGGGATGAGCAGTACTTC. This sequence encodes CASSHLRTGDEQYF.

This clonotype turned up a few times. This sequence joins TRBV9 and TRBJ1-4, with 9 nucleotides matching TRBD1. J gave up 7 bases and V 3 bases, and 16 bases lay outside the gene matches. Per germline, CDR1 SGDLS and CDR2 YYNGEE. The CDR3 extends over 18 amino acids. The DNA of the CDR3 is TGTGCCAGCAGCGCCCCTCAACTGGGGGGGACAGGGCGTGAAAAACTGTTTTTT. Encoded protein: CASSAPQLGGTGREKLFF.

CDR3 sequence (DNA): TGCGCCAGCAGCCAAGTTGTCGGGGGGGCCAAAGATACGCAGTATTTT. Translated, it gives CASSQVVGGAKDTQYF. V gene TRBV4-1 combines with J gene TRBJ2-3, with 8 bases fitting TRBD2. This CDR3 is built from 16 residues. The J segment lost 5 bases and the V segment lost 1 base, leaving 8 bases of the junction unmatched. Germline CDR1 MGHRA, CDR2 YSYEKL.

In its sample, this clonotype was seen a few times. The J gene is TRBJ1-2, the V gene TRBV6-6; D is perhaps TRBD1 (5 bases). V shed 0 bases and J shed 8 bases, with 10 bases lying between them. CDR1 and CDR2 (germline): MNHNY, SVGAGI (reference sequence). The CDR3 spans 13 residues. The CDR3 nucleotides read TGTGCCAGCAGTTACTCGGGGGGAGAAGGCTACACCTTC. Translating gives CASSYSGGEGYTF.

This chain connects TRBV14 to TRBJ1-3; D is ambiguous. Germline CDR1 and CDR2: SGHDN and FVKESK. Trimming took off 8 bases at V and 5 bases at J, with 13 bases between the two ends. This CDR3 is 13 amino acids long. CDR3 nucleotide sequence: TGTGCCAGCGGACGGGTCGATCGAAACACCATATATTTT. This sequence encodes CASGRVDRNTIYF. The full variable domain, rest sourced from reference TRBV14 and TRBJ1-3, is EAGVTQFPSHSVIEKGQTVTLRCDPISGHDNLYWYRRVMGKEIKFLLHFVKESKQDESGMPNNRFLAERTGGTYSTLKVQPAELEDSGVYFCASGRVDRNTIYFGEGSWLTVV.

The sample holds a few counts of this clonotype. The CDR3 DNA reads as TGCAGTGCTAGAATGAAGGGGAACAATCAGCCCCAGCATTTT. This encodes CSARMKGNNQPQHF. The rearrangement joins TRBV20-1 to TRBJ1-5; perhaps TRBD1 as D (5 bases). The CDR3 loop spans 14 amino acids. Germline CDR1 and CDR2: DFQATT and SNEGSKA (reference sequence). The V end was cut by 2 bases, the J end by 3 bases, with 11 bases between.

The V call is TRBV4-3, the J call TRBJ1-1, with D unclear. CDR3 length: 15 amino acids. Looked up from germline, CDR1 is LGHNA and CDR2 is YSLEER. Trimming removed 0 bases at V and 0 bases at J, with 8 bases between. The DNA of the CDR3 is TGCGCCAGCAGCCAAGATTTACGGCTGAACACTGAAGCTTTCTTT. Encoded protein: CASSQDLRLNTEAFF.

This chain links TRBV7-2 with TRBJ1-5, with TRBD1 as a possible D gene (5 bases). Germline CDR1 reads SGHTA; CDR2 reads FQGNSA. Trimming took off 1 base at V and 3 bases at J, with 10 bases between the two ends. The CDR3 covers 15 residues. CDR3 amino acids: CASSLGQLPNQPQHF. The DNA of the CDR3 is TGTGCCAGCAGCTTAGGACAGCTCCCCAATCAGCCCCAGCATTTT.

Note on this clonotype: Compared with germline, one end of the junction differs, possibly owing to a read error. The V and J genes are TRBV4-2 and TRBJ2-7; D is possibly TRBD1 or TRBD2 (5 bases each). The V gene's germline CDR1 is LGHNA and CDR2 YNFKEQ. The CDR3 runs 16 residues. CDR3 nucleotide sequence: TGTGCCGGCAGCCAAGAGGTTGGGGACCTGGGATACGAGCAGTACTTC. This translates into CAGSQEVGDLGYEQYF.

This rearrangement joins TRBV15 to TRBJ2-1; TRBD1 matches 7 bases. The CDR3 is made up of 14 amino acids. Germline V gene lookup returns CDR1 LNHNV and CDR2 YYDKDF (reference sequence). V gave up 11 bases and J gave up 0 bases; unmatched junction bases: 7. The DNA for the CDR3 is TGTGCCGTCTGTAACAGGGGCTCCTACAATGAGCAGTTCTTC. This sequence encodes CAVCNRGSYNEQFF.